The 4 T cell receptor beta chains presented below share a single source sample, sequenced in a study of CD8 T cells in Susac syndrome. 0.5 to 1 ug RNA was reverse transcribed with random hexamers. TCRdb passed the immunoSEQ multiplex PCR reads through MiXCR, listing each CDR3 protein once. Of 140,000 or so distinct CDR3 sequences listed, approximately 95% are singletons. Sequencing was carried out using CD4+ T cells from PBMCs. All receptors come from a human donor with multiple sclerosis.

This clonotype was counted a few times. The V gene is TRBV9, the J gene TRBJ2-7; 7 bases align to TRBD2. CDR3 length equals 14 residues. Unmatched junction bases numbered 5, after V lost 5 bases and J lost 0 bases. Per germline, CDR1 SGDLS and CDR2 YYNGEE. The CDR3 loop is CASSVGGSSYEQYF. As DNA, the CDR3 is TGTGCCAGCAGTGTTGGCGGGAGCTCCTACGAGCAGTACTTC.

The rearrangement uses TRBV28 and TRBJ2-3; D is unresolved. CDR1 is MDHEN, CDR2 SYDVKM, per germline. The CDR3 runs 12 residues. V gave up 3 bases and J gave up 7 bases, with 8 bases separating them. CDR3 sequence: CASSFGRNTQYF. The CDR3 DNA follows: TGTGCCAGCAGTTTTGGCCGGAATACGCAGTATTTT.

CDR3 in DNA: TGTGCCAGCAGCGTGGACATAACCCTCCACTTT. It encodes CASSVDITLHF. The V call is TRBV2, the J call TRBJ1-6; D might be TRBD1 (5 bases). This CDR3 has 11 amino acids. V was cut by 6 bases and J by 14 bases, with 11 bases left in between. Per germline, CDR1 SNHLY and CDR2 FYNNEI.

A word on this clonotype: At one boundary the junction diverges from the germline segment, which might be a read error. The chain links TRBV5-1 to TRBJ2-7, with D maybe TRBD2 (5 bases). The CDR3 consists of 11 residues. Germline assignment: CDR1 SGHRS and CDR2 YFSETQ. The CDR3 here is CASSLDYQQYF. CDR3 sequence (DNA): TGCGCCAGCAGCCTAGACTACCAGCAGTACTTC.